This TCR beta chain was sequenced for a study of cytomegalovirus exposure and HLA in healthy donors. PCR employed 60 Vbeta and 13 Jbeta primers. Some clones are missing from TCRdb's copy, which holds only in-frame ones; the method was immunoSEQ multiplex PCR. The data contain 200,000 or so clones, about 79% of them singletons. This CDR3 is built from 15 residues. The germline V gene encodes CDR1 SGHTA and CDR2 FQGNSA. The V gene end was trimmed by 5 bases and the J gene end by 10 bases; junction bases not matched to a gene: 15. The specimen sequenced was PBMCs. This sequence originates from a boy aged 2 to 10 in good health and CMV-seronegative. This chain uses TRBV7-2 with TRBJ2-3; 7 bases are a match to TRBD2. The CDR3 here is CASSLNGGIAVAQYF. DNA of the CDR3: TGTGCCAGCAGCCTAAACGGGGGGATAGCTGTGGCGCAGTATTTT.